The 30 T cell receptor beta chains given below trace back to one sample, sequenced in a study of response to subunit inactivated influenza vaccine. MiXCR was run by TCRdb on the RT-PCR reads, yielding one entry per CDR3 protein. The repertoire holds hundreds of thousands of distinct CDR3 sequences, with about 11% as singletons. This sample was shared with a second study, whose subject was T cells expressing NK-cell markers. This second study says: Scientists made TCR beta cDNA using 5'RACE template switching with UMIs.

The material was PBMCs from blood, obtained on the day of vaccination. Receptor source: a man in his fifties or sixties who received an inactivated influenza vaccine.

This clonotype came up a few times. V is TRBV9 and J is TRBJ2-3, with 8 nucleotides matching TRBD1. The CDR3 length is 13 residues. Germline CDR1 SGDLS, CDR2 YYNGEE. J was trimmed by 6 bases and V by 5 bases; bases with no gene match: 5. CDR3 residues: CASSGQGFDTQYF. DNA for the CDR3: TGTGCCAGCAGTGGACAGGGCTTCGATACGCAGTATTTT.

The CDR3 bases are TGTGCCAGCAGCTTAGCGCCTGGAGGGAGCGAGCAGTACTTC. It is translated as CASSLAPGGSEQYF. The rearrangement uses TRBV7-6 and TRBJ2-7; D possibly corresponds to TRBD2 (6 bases). This CDR3 has 14 amino acids. Looked up from germline, CDR1 is SGHVS and CDR2 is FNYEAQ. The ends were cut back, 0 bases at V and 6 bases at J, with 12 bases in the middle.

V is TRBV6-2 or TRBV6-3 and J is TRBJ2-1; 7 bases align to TRBD2. In germline, CDR1 is MNHEY, CDR2 SVGEGT. Trimming at V came to 0 bases and at J to 1 base, leaving 6 bases not matched to a gene. The CDR3 extends over 17 amino acids. The CDR3, as DNA: TGTGCCAGCAGTTACTCGATAGGCGGGAGTTCCTACAATGAGCAGTTCTTC. This translates into CASSYSIGGSSYNEQFF.

This clonotype was counted a few times. The chain uses TRBV5-1 and TRBJ2-7; 7 bases are a match to TRBD1. Germline-derived CDR1 and CDR2 are SGHRS and YFSETQ. The length of the CDR3 is 14 residues. The J segment lost 3 bases and the V segment lost 5 bases, leaving 8 bases of the junction unmatched. CDR3 bases: TGCGCCAGCAGTCTCGGGACAGACATCTACGAGCAGTACTTC. It codes for CASSLGTDIYEQYF.

The CDR3: CASSQAPTGDYEQYF. CDR3 bases: TGCGCCAGCAGCCAAGCGCCGACAGGCGACTACGAGCAGTACTTC. The gene calls are TRBV4-1 and TRBJ2-7; perhaps TRBD1 as D (6 bases). The V gene's germline CDR1 is MGHRA and CDR2 YSYEKL. The CDR3 sequence is 15 residues long. Trimming removed 1 base from V and 3 bases from J, with 13 bases in between.

This clonotype was seen at least ten times. The chain employs TRBV12-3 or TRBV12-4 and TRBJ2-1; no definite D call. The CDR3 contains 12 residues. The V end was cut by 3 bases, the J end by 7 bases, with 7 bases between. The CDR3 DNA follows: TGTGCCAGCAGTTTTACGCTAAATGAGCAGTTCTTC. Translating it yields CASSFTLNEQFF.

This clonotype was detected a few times. This sequence joins TRBV11-2 and TRBJ1-4, with no clear D. The germline gives CDR1 SGHAT, CDR2 FQNNGV. Trimming stripped 0 bases from V and 0 bases from J, with 2 bases between. The CDR3 consists of 14 residues. CDR3 sequence: CASSLDPTNEKLFF. CDR3 DNA: TGTGCCAGCAGCTTAGACCCAACTAATGAAAAACTGTTTTTT.

The gene calls are TRBV12-3 or TRBV12-4 and TRBJ2-1; 9 nucleotides agree with TRBD2. The CDR3 covers 13 residues. V gave up 6 bases and J gave up 7 bases; unmatched junction bases: 4. CDR3 in DNA: TGTGCCAGCAGAGGGACTAGCTCGAATGAGCAGTTCTTC. Translated: CASRGTSSNEQFF.

This clonotype was recorded at least ten times. V and J are TRBV27 and TRBJ1-5, with D tentatively TRBD1 (6 bases). CDR1 MNHEY and CDR2 SMNVEV come from the germline V gene (reference sequence). The germline V and J ends were trimmed by 6 bases and 1 base, with 10 bases remaining between them. The CDR3 loop spans 14 amino acids. CDR3 DNA: TGTGCCAGCAGCACAGGGTGGAGCAATCAGCCCCAGCATTTT. This translates into CASSTGWSNQPQHF.

This clonotype occurred a few times. The chain recombines TRBV7-3 with TRBJ2-1; D gene unclear. The germline CDR1 and CDR2 sequences are SGHTA and FQGTGA. Between the trimmed V and J ends, which lost 4 bases and 7 bases, there was a span of 11 bases. The CDR3 sequence is 13 residues long. DNA of the CDR3: TGTGCCAGCAGCTACACGGGTCGAAATGAGCAGTTCTTC. Protein product: CASSYTGRNEQFF.

This clonotype was recorded at least ten times. Its ends do not fully match the called genes, so a read error is possible. This chain joins TRBV29-1 and TRBJ2-1, with 9 bases lining up with TRBD2. This CDR3 region has 14 residues. From germline, CDR1 is SQVTM and CDR2 ANQGSEA. CDR3 sequence (DNA): TGCAGCGTTGGGTCCGGGACTAGCTACGATGAGCAGTTCTTC. Translated, it gives CSVGSGTSYDEQFF.

This clonotype was seen many times. The gene calls are TRBV5-1 and TRBJ2-1; D gene uncertain. CDR1 is SGHRS, CDR2 YFSETQ, per germline. The CDR3 extends over 15 amino acids. V shed 0 bases and J shed 0 bases, with 7 bases lying between them. The CDR3 is CASSLVGNSYNEQFF. In DNA form, the CDR3 reads TGCGCCAGCAGCTTGGTCGGAAACTCCTACAATGAGCAGTTCTTC.

This chain uses TRBV20-1 with TRBJ2-5, with 11 bases lining up with TRBD2. The germline gives CDR1 DFQATT, CDR2 SNEGSKA (reference sequence). The CDR3 sequence is 11 residues long. Here the CDR3 DNA reads TGCGGGGGACTAGCGGAAGAGACCCAGTACTTC. It yields the protein CGGLAEETQYF.

The V call is TRBV5-1, the J call TRBJ2-7; D may match TRBD1 or TRBD2 (5 bases each). V lost 5 bases and J lost 2, with 11 bases in between. Germline V gene sequence: CDR1 SGHRS, CDR2 YFSETQ. The length of the CDR3 is 13 residues. The CDR3 nucleotides read TGCGCCAGCAGGCCGGGGCCAACCTACGAGCAGTACTTC. This sequence encodes CASRPGPTYEQYF.

This clonotype came up a few times. The chain carries TRBV10-3 and TRBJ1-1, with D uncertain. Germline V gene lookup returns CDR1 ENHRY and CDR2 SYGVKD. Trimming took off 4 bases at V and 3 bases at J, with 9 bases between the two ends. The CDR3 consists of 13 residues. The CDR3 spells CAISGWGDTEAFF. The CDR3 DNA reads as TGTGCCATCAGTGGTTGGGGTGACACTGAAGCTTTCTTT.

The V and J genes are TRBV5-1 and TRBJ2-3; TRBD2 matches at 9 bases. The CDR3 is 15 amino acids. The germline V gene has CDR1 SGHRS and CDR2 YFSETQ. V dropped 4 bases and J dropped 3; count of bases not matched to a gene: 6. CDR3 DNA sequence: TGCGCCAGCAGCGGTAGCGGGAGAACAACAGATACGCAGTATTTT. This sequence encodes CASSGSGRTTDTQYF. The full variable domain, with the rest looked up from reference TRBV5-1 and TRBJ2-3, is KAGVTQTPRYLIKTRGQQVTLSCSPISGHRSVSWYQQTPGQGLQFLFEYFSETQRNKGNFPGRFSGRQFSNSRSEMNVSTLELGDSALYLCASSGSGRTTDTQYFGPGTRLTVL.

This chain connects TRBV2 to TRBJ2-7; tentatively, D is TRBD1 (6 bases). V was clipped by 7 bases and J by 0 bases, with 13 bases between them. The CDR3 totals 14 residues. Germline CDR1 and CDR2: SNHLY and FYNNEI. The CDR3 here is CASTSDSSSYEQYF. CDR3 coding DNA: TGTGCCAGCACCTCGGACAGTAGCTCCTACGAGCAGTACTTC.

This clonotype came up a few times. This chain links TRBV5-1 with TRBJ2-1; TRBD1 matches 8 bases. V was clipped by 3 bases and J by 0 bases; unmatched bases: 8. This CDR3 has 17 residues. The germline V gene has CDR1 SGHRS and CDR2 YFSETQ. CDR3 protein: CASSSKITGGSYNEQFF. CDR3 coding DNA: TGCGCCAGCAGCTCAAAAATAACAGGGGGCTCCTACAATGAGCAGTTCTTC.

This clonotype was counted only a few times. V and J are TRBV18 and TRBJ2-3, with 9 bases aligning to TRBD2. The V segment lost 1 base and the J segment 2 bases; nucleotides outside the gene matches: 7. This CDR3 contains 17 residues. The germline CDR1 and CDR2 sequences are KGHSH and LQKENI. The CDR3 region is CASSPLPASGNTDTQYF. DNA for the CDR3: TGTGCCAGCTCACCACTTCCGGCTAGCGGGAACACAGATACGCAGTATTTT.

This clonotype showed up just a few times. The chain recombines TRBV5-1 with TRBJ1-2; 7 positions match TRBD1. The trim removed 2 bases at V and 6 bases at J, leaving 10 bases unmatched. The CDR3 contains 15 residues. Germline lookup yields CDR1 SGHRS and CDR2 YFSETQ. CDR3 bases: TGCGCCAGCAGCTTCTCCATACCCGGGACAGATGGCTACACCTTC. Amino acids: CASSFSIPGTDGYTF.

The table lists this clonotype with many counts. The chain joins TRBV6-2 or TRBV6-3 to TRBJ2-7; 11 nucleotides agree with TRBD1. The junction had 12 bases not matched to a gene; V was cut back by 6 bases and J by 8 bases. Per the germline V gene, CDR1 is MNHEY and CDR2 is SVGEGT. This CDR3 has 15 residues. The CDR3 DNA reads as TGTGCCAGCAGGAAACCCGCAGGGACAGGGGGTAAGCAGTACTTC. It codes for CASRKPAGTGGKQYF.

Remarks on this clonotype: A read error may explain this, as a much larger clone is one base away. The chain is built from TRBV5-1 and TRBJ1-1, with 9 bases fitting TRBD1. Germline loops: CDR1 SGHRS, CDR2 YFSETQ. This CDR3 region has 15 residues. Trimming took 5 bases from V and 6 from J; bases not matched to a gene: 11. The CDR3 spells CASRFGGTGRAEAFF. The CDR3 DNA sequence: TGCGCCAGCAGATTTGGTGGGACAGGGAGGGCTGAAGCTTTCTTT.

For the CDR3, the DNA is TGCAGTGCTAGGACTACCAGCGGGAGTTGGGAGACCCAGTACTTC. Translation gives CSARTTSGSWETQYF. The rearrangement links TRBV20-1 to TRBJ2-5; 8 bases map to TRBD2. Unmatched junction bases numbered 11, after V lost 3 bases and J lost 5 bases. Germline V gene lookup returns CDR1 DFQATT and CDR2 SNEGSKA (reference sequence). CDR3 size: 15 residues.

The rearrangement uses TRBV6-6 and TRBJ2-5; the match to TRBD2 covers 7 bases. The CDR3 has 13 residues. V lost 2 bases, J lost 9 bases, and 6 bases stayed unmatched. Germline values: CDR1 MNHNY, CDR2 SVGAGI (reference sequence). Here the CDR3 reads CASSYREGWPQYF. The CDR3 DNA reads TGTGCCAGCAGTTACAGGGAGGGGTGGCCCCAGTACTTC.

The chain uses TRBV6-5 and TRBJ1-2; D unresolved. The CDR3 contains 11 residues. Germline V gene lookup returns CDR1 MNHEY and CDR2 SVGAGI. The ends were cut back, 9 bases at V and 8 bases at J, with 13 bases in the middle. The CDR3 nucleotides are TGTGCCAGTCAGAGGCTGGGCGGCTACACCTTC. Encoded protein: CASQRLGGYTF.

This chain links TRBV7-2 with TRBJ1-1, with D perhaps TRBD1 (6 bases). This CDR3 has 17 residues. Germline-derived CDR1 and CDR2 are SGHTA and FQGNSA. The ends were cut back, 3 bases at V and 0 bases at J, with 17 bases in the middle. CDR3 DNA sequence: TGTGCCAGCAGCTTCCCCCAACGGACAGACCTGAACACTGAAGCTTTCTTT. Its translation: CASSFPQRTDLNTEAFF. The entire variable domain, with the rest obtained from reference TRBV7-2 and TRBJ1-1, is as follows: GAGVSQSPSNKVTEKGKDVELRCDPISGHTALYWYRQSLGQGLEFLIYFQGNSAPDKSGLPSDRFSAERTGGSVSTLTIQRTQQEDSAVYLCASSFPQRTDLNTEAFFGQGTRLTVV.

This clonotype has more than one count but fewer than ten. The chain employs TRBV20-1 and TRBJ2-3; D may be TRBD2 (6 bases). CDR3 length: 15 residues. Germline CDR1 reads DFQATT; CDR2 reads SNEGSKA (reference sequence). V gave up 3 bases and J gave up 7 bases, with 20 bases separating them. As DNA, the CDR3 is TGCAGTGCTAGTTCTTCGGGACTCGGGGGAAATACGCAGTATTTT. Translation: CSASSSGLGGNTQYF.

The chain uses TRBV28 and TRBJ1-5; D is unresolved. This CDR3 has 14 residues. Germline lookup yields CDR1 MDHEN and CDR2 SYDVKM. Trimming removed 6 bases from V and 3 bases from J, with 12 bases in between. The CDR3 DNA sequence: TGTGCCAGCAGGACCGGGTTCTACAATCAGCCCCAGCATTTT. Protein product: CASRTGFYNQPQHF.

The chain uses TRBV9 and TRBJ1-1, with D perhaps TRBD1 (6 bases). Trimming left V 0 bases short and J 6 bases short, with 21 bases between. The CDR3 extends over 17 amino acids. The germline gives CDR1 SGDLS, CDR2 YYNGEE. The CDR3 here is CASSVEGGSLLRSEAFF. The CDR3 bases are TGTGCCAGCAGCGTAGAGGGGGGGAGCCTTCTCCGGTCTGAAGCTTTCTTT.

This clonotype appeared a few times. V and J are TRBV20-1 and TRBJ1-6; 10 bases map to TRBD1. V was pared by 1 base and J by 7 bases, with 7 bases of the junction left unmatched. This CDR3 comprises 16 residues. Germline V gene sequence: CDR1 DFQATT, CDR2 SNEGSKA (reference sequence). The CDR3 DNA reads as TGCAGTGCTAGAGTTGGGACAGGGGTTAAAAATTCACCCCTCCACTTT. Translated: CSARVGTGVKNSPLHF.